One and the same sample provided the 3 T cell receptor beta chains below, sequenced in a study of cytomegalovirus exposure and HLA in healthy donors. 60 Vbeta and 13 Jbeta primers were used in PCR. Measured with immunoSEQ multiplex PCR; TCRdb has only the in-frame clones, and not every one. In the table there are about 150,000 clones, 65% to 75% of which are singletons. The source material was PBMCs. These receptors came from a man between 18 and 35 years old in good health and CMV-seronegative.

In this sample, this clone turned up once. The gene calls are TRBV4-2 and TRBJ1-3; D not resolved. V lost 0 bases to trimming and J lost 0 bases, with 15 bases between them. This CDR3 contains 18 residues. Germline V gene lookup returns CDR1 LGHNA and CDR2 YNFKEQ. CDR3 DNA: TGTGCCAGCAGCCAAGATCACCTAGCGACTTTCTCTGGAAACACCATATATTTT. It translates to CASSQDHLATFSGNTIYF.

The CDR3 DNA reads TGTGCCAGCAGTCGCAGGGAGGAAAAAACTGAAGCTTTCTTT. Translating gives CASSRREEKTEAFF. This chain links TRBV7-9 with TRBJ1-1; possible D gene TRBD1, 5 bases. This CDR3 is built from 14 residues. V lost 6 bases and J lost 5, with 16 bases in between. Germline CDR1 reads SEHNR; CDR2 reads FQNEAQ (reference sequence).

Worth noting for this clone: One end of the junction is discordant with germline, which a read error may explain. The chain carries TRBV4-3 and TRBJ2-6, with a possible D match to TRBD1 (6 bases). The length of the CDR3 is 16 residues. Germline V lookup: CDR1 LGHNA, CDR2 YSLEER. The CDR3 sequence: CASSPGGGSGANGLTF. In DNA form, the CDR3 reads TGCGCCAGCAGCCCCGGTGGGGGCTCTGGGGCCAACGGCCTGACTTTC.